This T cell receptor (beta chain) was recovered during a study of T-cell reconstitution after alpha-beta-depleted transplantation in children. Study-wide points: There were some patients whose high TCRbeta diversity at day 60 came from surviving recipient T cells and thymic progenitors. Newly made T cells mostly supplied T-cell counts and diversity one year after transplant. There were reportedly several hundred expanded graft clones from which alpha-beta T cells came about two months after transplant.

For this clonotype: Its specificity is not known.

Preparation of the TCRbeta library used unique molecular identifiers. TCRdb reprocessed the PCR reads with MiXCR, giving one entry per CDR3 protein. The table shows 200,000 or so distinct CDR3 sequences, with around 5.9% occurring only once. The CDR3 contains 14 residues. V lost 2 bases and J lost 6; bases outside the gene matches: 7. The chain couples TRBV12-3 or TRBV12-4 to TRBJ2-7; 7 positions agree with TRBD1. The material sequenced was PBMCs, taken before TCRalphabeta/CD19-depleted stem cell transplant. The clonotype was recovered from a girl under two years old with combined immunodeficiency, due to receive a stem cell transplant. The DNA of the CDR3 is TGTGCCAGCAGTTTAAACAGGGGAGTTGCCGAGCAGTACTTC. It is translated as CASSLNRGVAEQYF.